One and the same sample provided the 17 T cell receptor beta chains below, sequenced in a study of T cells after somatic rescue of genetic block. The method was immunoSEQ multiplex PCR; TCRdb's version includes in-frame clones alone and lacks a portion of them. The sample lists more than 70,000 clones; 85% to 90% were seen once. Material: peripheral blood mononuclear cells (PBMCs). Receptors originate from a woman between 18 and 29 years old.

Remarks on this clone: Compared with germline, one end of the junction differs, possibly owing to a read error. The CDR3 here is CAINEGQSNEKLFF. As DNA, the CDR3 is TGTGCCATCAATGAGGGACAGTCTAATGAAAAACTGTTTTTT. This chain uses TRBV10-3 with TRBJ1-4; 7 bases map to TRBD1. Germline-derived CDR1 and CDR2 are ENHRY and SYGVKD. The length of the CDR3 is 14 residues.

The chain has TRBV18 and TRBJ2-1, with 7 bases identical to TRBD2. J lost 3 bases, V lost 3 bases, and 5 bases had no gene match. The CDR3 runs to 15 residues. CDR1 and CDR2 from the germline V gene are KGHSH and LQKENI. The CDR3 nucleotides read TGTGCCAGCTCACCTTTGAGCGGGATCTACAATGAGCAGTTCTTC. Its protein product is CASSPLSGIYNEQFF.

The genes are TRBV5-4 and TRBJ2-4, with TRBD2 identical over 10 bases. V dropped 4 bases and J dropped 6; count of bases not matched to a gene: 4. This CDR3 spans 14 amino acids. Germline V gene data show CDR1 as SGHNT and CDR2 as YYREEE (reference sequence). CDR3 nucleotide sequence: TGTGCCAGCAGCCCCCGACTAGCGGGAAACATTCAGTACTTC. Protein: CASSPRLAGNIQYF.

The chain links TRBV5-1 to TRBJ2-3, with 8 bases identical to TRBD2. After removal of 3 bases from V and 5 bases from J, the junction contained 8 bases not matched to a gene. The CDR3 is 15 residues long. From germline, CDR1 is SGHRS and CDR2 YFSETQ. The CDR3 DNA follows: TGCGCCAGCAGCTCCGGGAGCCTAGCGGGAGATACGCAGTATTTT. Translated: CASSSGSLAGDTQYF.

The chain uses TRBV6-4 and TRBJ2-6; D is unclear. The germline V and J ends were trimmed by 3 bases and 4 bases, with 13 bases remaining between them. CDR3 size: 16 residues. CDR1 and CDR2 (germline): MRHNA, SNTAGT. The CDR3 protein is CASSEWLGTGANVLTF. The CDR3 DNA reads as TGTGCCAGCAGTGAGTGGTTGGGAACCGGGGCCAACGTCCTGACTTTC.

The genes are TRBV28 and TRBJ2-5, with 11 bases matching TRBD1. J was trimmed by 5 bases and V by 3 bases; bases with no gene match: 8. CDR3 size: 16 residues. Germline V gene data show CDR1 as MDHEN and CDR2 as SYDVKM. The CDR3 nucleotides are TGTGCCAGCAGTTTTTTTGGGGACAGGGGGAAGGAGACCCAGTACTTC. It translates to CASSFFGDRGKETQYF. Based on the CDR3 plus reference TRBV28 and TRBJ2-5, the full variable domain is DVKVTQSSRYLVKRTGEKVFLECVQDMDHENMFWYRQDPGLGLRLIYFSYDVKMKEKGDIPEGYSVSREKKERFSLILESASTNQTSMYLCASSFFGDRGKETQYFGPGTRLLVL.

The chain employs TRBV7-3 and TRBJ2-2; D not resolved. There are 16 residues in the CDR3. CDR1 is SGHTA, CDR2 FQGTGA, per germline. Trimming pared 6 bases from V and 6 bases from J, leaving 20 bases between. The CDR3 region is CASSPRVWVQAGELFF. The CDR3 nucleotides are TGTGCCAGCAGTCCGAGAGTATGGGTTCAAGCCGGGGAGCTGTTTTTT. The full variable domain, rest sourced from reference TRBV7-3 and TRBJ2-2, is GAGVSQTPSNKVTEKGKYVELRCDPISGHTALYWYRQSLGQGPEFLIYFQGTGAADDSGLPNDRFFAVRPEGSVSTLKIQRTERGDSAVYLCASSPRVWVQAGELFFGEGSRLTVL.

This chain uses TRBV7-2 with TRBJ1-5, with D uncertain. V was pared by 0 bases and J by 7 bases, with 4 bases between. The CDR3 is 12 amino acids. Germline-derived CDR1 and CDR2 are SGHTA and FQGNSA. In DNA, the CDR3 is TGTGCCAGCAGCTTAGCAGCCCAGCCCCAGCATTTT. This translates into CASSLAAQPQHF. The entire variable domain, with the rest obtained from reference TRBV7-2 and TRBJ1-5, is as follows: GAGVSQSPSNKVTEKGKDVELRCDPISGHTALYWYRQSLGQGLEFLIYFQGNSAPDKSGLPSDRFSAERTGGSVSTLTIQRTQQEDSAVYLCASSLAAQPQHFGDGTRLSIL.

The chain recombines TRBV28 with TRBJ1-2; no reliable D call. Per germline, CDR1 MDHEN and CDR2 SYDVKM. Trimming took 2 bases from V and 2 from J, leaving 9 bases between them. This CDR3 is built from 14 residues. As DNA, the CDR3 is TGTGCCAGCAGTTTAGGTCGACGGAACTATGGCTACACCTTC. Protein sequence: CASSLGRRNYGYTF.

The chain joins TRBV9 to TRBJ2-7, with 9 bases fitting TRBD2. The CDR3 is 16 amino acids. Germline CDR1 SGDLS, CDR2 YYNGEE. The trim removed 4 bases at V and 3 bases at J, leaving 11 bases unmatched. The CDR3 DNA reads as TGTGCCAGCAGCTCTAAGCTAGCGGGAAGTATCTACGAGCAGTACTTC. This sequence encodes CASSSKLAGSIYEQYF.

Here the CDR3 DNA reads TGTGCCAGCAGTTACAGGGACAACACTGAAGCTTTCTTT. It yields the protein CASSYRDNTEAFF. This chain joins TRBV7-9 and TRBJ1-1; possible D gene TRBD1, 6 bases. V lost 6 bases and J 2 bases, leaving 10 bases between the germline ends. CDR1 is SEHNR, CDR2 FQNEAQ, per germline (reference sequence). CDR3 length equals 13 residues.

This clone turned up a few times. The genes are TRBV19 and TRBJ1-5, with 7 bases lining up with TRBD1. Germline-derived CDR1 and CDR2 are LNHDA and SQIVND (reference sequence). Trimming cost V 0 bases and J 3 bases; bases outside gene matches: 8. There are 17 residues in the CDR3. The CDR3 region is CASSIEGAGGFNQPQHF. CDR3 in DNA: TGTGCCAGTAGTATAGAAGGGGCAGGGGGGTTCAATCAGCCCCAGCATTTT. Full variable domain (remainder filled in from reference TRBV19 and TRBJ1-5): DGGITQSPKYLFRKEGQNVTLSCEQNLNHDAMYWYRQDPGQGLRLIYYSQIVNDFQKGDIAEGYSVSREKKESFPLTVTSAQKNPTAFYLCASSIEGAGGFNQPQHFGDGTRLSIL.

V usage is TRBV14 and J usage is TRBJ1-2; a possible D gene is TRBD1 (5 bases). Germline V gene lookup returns CDR1 SGHDN and CDR2 FVKESK. V lost 3 bases, J lost 4 bases, and 9 bases lay in between. This CDR3 has 13 residues. CDR3 coding DNA: TGTGCCAGCAGCCAGGGGGGTGCCTATGGCTACACCTTC. Translating gives CASSQGGAYGYTF. The full variable domain, its missing parts supplied by reference TRBV14 and TRBJ1-2, is EAGVTQFPSHSVIEKGQTVTLRCDPISGHDNLYWYRRVMGKEIKFLLHFVKESKQDESGMPNNRFLAERTGGTYSTLKVQPAELEDSGVYFCASSQGGAYGYTFGSGTRLTVV.

The chain recombines TRBV9 with TRBJ2-3, with TRBD1 as a possible D gene (6 bases). Between the trimmed V and J ends, which lost 4 bases and 9 bases, there was a span of 12 bases. The length of the CDR3 is 12 residues. From germline, CDR1 is SGDLS and CDR2 YYNGEE. The CDR3 reads CASSTTGSTQYF. CDR3 in DNA: TGTGCCAGCAGCACTACAGGGTCCACGCAGTATTTT.

V is TRBV2 and J is TRBJ2-5, with 11 bases fitting TRBD2. J lost 3 bases, V lost 7 bases, and 7 bases had no gene match. The CDR3 is 15 amino acids. From germline, CDR1 is SNHLY and CDR2 FYNNEI. Here the CDR3 DNA reads TGTGCCAGCACTACTCCGGGACTAGCGGAAGAGACCCAGTACTTC. As protein: CASTTPGLAEETQYF.

The chain is built from TRBV6-4 and TRBJ2-3, with 8 bases fitting TRBD2. This CDR3 spans 16 amino acids. V shed 3 bases and J 4 bases; nucleotides not matched to a gene: 9. Germline values: CDR1 MRHNA, CDR2 SNTAGT. In DNA, the CDR3 is TGTGCCAGCAGTGAACAGGCGGGAGGTGGGGCAGATACGCAGTATTTT. It yields the protein CASSEQAGGGADTQYF.

This clone was seen a handful of times. The chain joins TRBV30 to TRBJ1-1, with TRBD1 matching 8 bases. CDR1 is GTSNPN and CDR2 is SVGIG in the germline V gene (reference sequence). V shed 5 bases, J shed 4 bases, and the junction held 6 bases outside the gene matches. CDR3 length: 13 amino acids. For the CDR3, the DNA is TGTGCCTGGTCGGACAGGGCGGGCACTGAAGCTTTCTTT. Its translation is CAWSDRAGTEAFF.